Here is one T cell receptor beta chain with its context. Its cognate antigen is unknown. The CDR3 contains 15 residues. V trimming: 4 bases; J trimming: 0 bases; junction bases outside the gene matches: 6. In germline, CDR1 is SEHNR, CDR2 FQNEAQ (reference sequence). Each CDR3 protein gets one entry after TCRdb re-called the 5' RACE reads with MiXCR. The sample has just over 350,000 distinct CDR3 sequences; about an eighth are singletons. The record originates from a study of T-cell memory formation after mild COVID-19. Findings and limits, study-wide: Pre-infection memory already had some responding clones, implying cross-reactive memory joined.

Material for sequencing was PBMCs or a T cell subset sorted from them (not recorded which). The chain joins TRBV7-9 to TRBJ2-7, with TRBD2 matching 7 bases. The receptor's source is a man in his late teens or twenties who had mild COVID-19 (a few samples of this study predate the infection). Cell type and time point are not known. CDR3 amino acids: CASSSGWTSSYEQYF. CDR3 bases: TGTGCCAGCAGCTCGGGCTGGACTAGCTCCTACGAGCAGTACTTC.